These 10 T cell receptor beta chains came from one sample sequenced in a study of blood T cell repertoires in COVID-19. TCRdb keeps only in-frame clones here, not all; method: immunoSEQ multiplex PCR. The data show over 250,000 clones, around 87% seen once. Sequences were obtained from peripheral blood. The receptors come from a woman aged 40 to 50 who had recovered from COVID-19.

The genes are TRBV19 and TRBJ2-7; no definite D call. From germline, CDR1 is LNHDA and CDR2 SQIVND (reference sequence). This CDR3 region has 13 residues. The V end was cut by 3 bases, the J end by 3 bases, with 9 bases between. CDR3 DNA: TGTGCCAGTAGTATGTCCCCCCTCTACGAGCAGTACTTC. Residues: CASSMSPLYEQYF.

The rearrangement uses TRBV25-1 and TRBJ1-2; no clear D. The CDR3 has 12 amino acids. Germline-derived CDR1 and CDR2 are MGHDK and SYGVNS. The V and J ends lost 4 bases and 2 bases respectively, with 5 bases between them. CDR3 coding DNA: TGTGCCAGCAGTGGAGGGAACTATGGCTACACCTTC. Translated, it gives CASSGGNYGYTF.

The chain links TRBV6-1 to TRBJ1-3; TRBD1 aligns across 9 bases. V lost 2 bases and J lost 3; bases outside the gene matches: 8. Germline V CDR1 and CDR2: MNHNS, SASEGT. CDR3 length: 17 amino acids. CDR3 in DNA: TGTGCCAGCAGTGAACTTACAGGGGGCTTGGGTGGAAACACCATATATTTT. It is translated as CASSELTGGLGGNTIYF.

The chain recombines TRBV13 with TRBJ1-2; the match to TRBD1 covers 10 bases. The CDR3 loop spans 16 amino acids. V was clipped by 0 bases and J by 5 bases; unmatched bases: 6. Germline CDR1 reads PRHDT; CDR2 reads FYEKMQ (reference sequence). CDR3 protein: CASSLGLTGGKYGYTF. The CDR3 DNA reads TGTGCCAGCAGCTTAGGCCTGACAGGGGGCAAGTATGGCTACACCTTC.

The V gene is TRBV7-2, the J gene TRBJ1-1, with D tentatively TRBD1 (6 bases). The CDR3 length is 19 residues. CDR1 and CDR2 from the germline V gene are SGHTA and FQGNSA. Deletions cut 5 bases from V and 0 bases from J, with 25 bases between. The chain's CDR3 is CASSPRRSQGIYMNTEAFF. The CDR3 bases are TGTGCCAGCAGCCCCCGCCGCAGTCAGGGGATCTACATGAACACTGAAGCTTTCTTT.

This clone was recorded once. This chain joins TRBV6-5 and TRBJ2-2; TRBD2 is a possible D gene (5 bases). The CDR3 extends over 16 amino acids. Germline CDR1 is MNHEY and CDR2 is SVGAGI. With 0 bases removed from V and 6 bases from J, the gap between germline ends came to 14 bases. The CDR3: CASSYSKRVEAGELFF. As DNA, the CDR3 is TGTGCCAGCAGTTACTCGAAGAGGGTTGAGGCCGGGGAGCTGTTTTTT.

The chain is built from TRBV9 and TRBJ1-5; the match to TRBD1 covers 9 bases. Germline CDR1 SGDLS, CDR2 YYNGEE. After removal of 3 bases from V and 6 bases from J, the junction contained 4 bases not matched to a gene. This CDR3 spans 14 amino acids. CDR3 in amino acids: CASSAHRGLQPQHF. CDR3 nucleotides: TGTGCCAGCAGCGCGCACAGGGGGCTTCAGCCCCAGCATTTT.

The rearrangement joins TRBV9 to TRBJ1-4; possible D gene TRBD1, 6 bases. The V and J ends lost 4 bases and 8 bases respectively, with 18 bases between them. Germline V gives CDR1 SGDLS, CDR2 YYNGEE. This CDR3 contains 15 residues. In nucleotides, the CDR3 is TGTGCCAGCAGCCCCCGAGGGGGAGGGGGGGAAAAACTGTTTTTT. Amino acid sequence: CASSPRGGGGEKLFF.

The V and J genes are TRBV7-2 and TRBJ2-3; D is perhaps TRBD2 (5 bases). The germline V gene encodes CDR1 SGHTA and CDR2 FQGNSA. CDR3 length: 18 amino acids. V was trimmed by 3 bases and J by 1 base, leaving 20 bases between them. As DNA, the CDR3 is TGTGCCAGCAGCTTGGTGGGCCCCCGGGGAGAAGGCACAGATACGCAGTATTTT. Amino acids: CASSLVGPRGEGTDTQYF.

This clone showed up just once. J is TRBJ2-7 and V is TRBV10-3; D perhaps matches TRBD1 (6 bases). This CDR3 has 12 amino acids. V was cut by 6 bases and J by 6 bases, with 12 bases left in between. The germline V gene has CDR1 ENHRY and CDR2 SYGVKD. For the CDR3, the DNA is TGTGCCATCAGCCTAGGGGGTCTCGAGCAGTACTTC. Amino acid sequence: CAISLGGLEQYF.